This TCR beta chain was obtained from a study of blood T cell repertoires in COVID-19. Study information: Acute and convalescent COVID-19 samples came from the United States, Italy and Spain. Sources were T cells, B-cell-depleted T cells, or PBMCs; the material itself was cDNA or gDNA.

The authors' processing: The assay estimated nucleated cells by amplifying reference gene primers. TCRdb's table, derived via immunoSEQ multiplex PCR, lists solely in-frame clones and lacks some. The V and J calls and clone size come from that table; D and trimming were worked out from the DNA. This table has about 240,000 clones, over 80% appearing once. CDR3 length: 13 amino acids. Germline CDR1 is MNHEY and CDR2 is SMNVEV (reference sequence). The V and J ends lost 6 bases and 1 base, in that order; junction bases with no gene match: 1. Sequenced sample: peripheral blood. This clonotype was sampled from a young man who had recovered from COVID-19. V is TRBV27 and J is TRBJ1-1, with 8 nucleotides matching TRBD1. CDR3 sequence: CASRGTGNTEAFF. In nucleotides, the CDR3 is TGTGCCAGCAGGGGGACAGGGAACACTGAAGCTTTCTTT.